This T cell receptor beta chain was found in a study of cytomegalovirus exposure and HLA in healthy donors. The PCR was carried out with 60 Vbeta primers and 13 Jbeta primers. The protocol was immunoSEQ multiplex PCR, while the TCRdb copy is restricted to in-frame clones and leaves out a portion. The table shows 280,000 or so clones, with over 85% occurring only once. The sequenced sample consisted of PBMCs. This TCR was sampled from a woman between 18 and 30 years old in good health and CMV-seronegative.

CDR3 protein: CASSLIWDRNTEAFF. The CDR3 nucleotides read TGTGCCAGCAGCTTAATATGGGACAGGAACACTGAAGCTTTCTTT. The rearrangement joins TRBV7-8 to TRBJ1-1; 7 bases line up with TRBD1. The junction had 4 bases not matched to a gene; V was cut back by 2 bases and J by 1 base. Germline-derived CDR1 and CDR2 are SGHVS and FQNEAQ. This CDR3 is built from 15 residues.